A single sample gave rise to the 23 T cell receptor beta chains below, sequenced in a study of blood T cell repertoires in COVID-19. Only in-frame clones appear in the TCRdb table, and some are missing; sequencing was by immunoSEQ multiplex PCR. The repertoire holds under 300,000 clones, with approximately 86% as singletons. Sequencing was performed on peripheral blood. The receptors come from a woman in her seventies with COVID-19, enrolled during active disease.

This clone has just one count. V is TRBV20-1 and J is TRBJ1-3; no definite D call. In germline, CDR1 is DFQATT, CDR2 SNEGSKA (reference sequence). V was shortened by 8 bases and J by 2 bases, with 7 bases between the two germline ends. The CDR3 spans 11 residues. This chain's CDR3 is CSPTAGNTIYF. The CDR3 DNA reads as TGCAGTCCCACGGCTGGAAACACCATATATTTT.

The chain carries TRBV28 and TRBJ1-2; the D gene is possibly TRBD1 (6 bases). This CDR3 comprises 16 residues. Germline CDR1 reads MDHEN; CDR2 reads SYDVKM. V was pared by 3 bases and J by 8 bases, with 22 bases between. The DNA of the CDR3 is TGTGCCAGCAGTTTCCCCCCAAGGGACACCCAGCCCGGCTACACCTTC. It encodes CASSFPPRDTQPGYTF.

J is TRBJ1-2 and V is TRBV4-1, with unresolved D. V shed 2 bases and J shed 2 bases, with 18 bases lying between them. This CDR3 region has 17 residues. Germline CDR1 reads MGHRA; CDR2 reads YSYEKL. DNA of the CDR3: TGCGCCAGCAGCCAACCATTCCCGCAGGCCCCGAACTATGGCTACACCTTC. It translates to CASSQPFPQAPNYGYTF.

V is TRBV2 and J is TRBJ2-6; D uncertain. CDR3 size: 15 residues. Germline CDR1 and CDR2: SNHLY and FYNNEI. V was pared by 2 bases and J by 0 bases, with 5 bases between. The CDR3 sequence is CASSEHNSGANVLTF. For the CDR3, the DNA is TGTGCCAGCAGTGAACACAACTCTGGGGCCAACGTCCTGACTTTC. Full variable domain (missing parts from reference TRBV2 and TRBJ2-6): EPEVTQTPSHQVTQMGQEVILRCVPISNHLYFYWYRQILGQKVEFLVSFYNNEISEKSEIFDDQFSVERPDGSNFTLKIRSTKLEDSAMYFCASSEHNSGANVLTFGAGSRLTVL.

The chain joins TRBV7-9 to TRBJ1-6; tentative D call: TRBD1 (6 bases). Germline V gene lookup returns CDR1 SEHNR and CDR2 FQNEAQ (reference sequence). The CDR3 contains 13 residues. Trimming took 5 bases from V and 10 from J, leaving 12 bases between them. CDR3 residues: CASSPGQGSPLHF. For the CDR3, the DNA is TGTGCCAGCAGCCCCGGCCAGGGGTCACCCCTCCACTTT.

The rearrangement uses TRBV11-2 and TRBJ2-2; the D gene is possibly TRBD2 (5 bases). Germline assignment: CDR1 SGHAT and CDR2 FQNNGV. CDR3 length: 15 residues. V lost 1 base and J lost 6, with 12 bases in between. CDR3 amino acids: CASSLGAERAGELFF. CDR3 nucleotide sequence: TGTGCCAGCAGCTTAGGCGCAGAGAGGGCCGGGGAGCTGTTTTTT. Complete variable domain (other parts from reference TRBV11-2 and TRBJ2-2): EAGVAQSPRYKIIEKRQSVAFWCNPISGHATLYWYQQILGQGPKLLIQFQNNGVVDDSQLPKDRFSAERLKGVDSTLKIQPAKLEDSAVYLCASSLGAERAGELFFGEGSRLTVL.

The V and J genes are TRBV24-1 and TRBJ2-7, with 11 bases lining up with TRBD1. Germline CDR1 reads KGHDR; CDR2 reads SFDVKD. J lost 1 base, V lost 4 bases, and 8 bases had no gene match. The CDR3 contains 17 residues. The CDR3 nucleotides read TGTGCCACCAGTGACACCGGGACAGGGGGTAGGTCCTACGAGCAGTACTTC. This gives the protein CATSDTGTGGRSYEQYF.

This chain joins TRBV6-4 and TRBJ2-5; 9 positions agree with TRBD1. V was clipped by 5 bases and J by 5 bases; unmatched bases: 3. There are 13 residues in the CDR3. Germline assignment: CDR1 MRHNA and CDR2 SNTAGT. CDR3 protein: CASSRTGVETQYF. The CDR3 bases are TGTGCCAGCAGTCGGACAGGGGTGGAGACCCAGTACTTC.

This chain uses TRBV5-8 with TRBJ1-6; 7 bases are a match to TRBD1. J lost 8 bases, V lost 5 bases, and 10 bases had no gene match. Looked up from germline, CDR1 is SGHTS and CDR2 is YDEGEE. The CDR3 covers 15 residues. The CDR3 sequence: CASRKQGTIDSPLHF. In DNA form, the CDR3 reads TGTGCCAGCAGGAAACAGGGGACGATAGATTCACCCCTCCACTTT. The full variable domain, in which reference TRBV5-8 and TRBJ1-6 provide the parts outside the CDR3, is EAGVTQSPTHLIKTRGQQATLRCSPISGHTSVYWYQQALGLGLQFLLWYDEGEERNRGNFPPRFSGRQFPNYSSELNVNALELEDSALYLCASRKQGTIDSPLHFGNGTRLTVT.

The chain uses TRBV3-1 (or the pseudogene TRBV3-2) and TRBJ2-3, with D possibly TRBD1 on 8 matching bases. Trimming removed 4 bases at V and 2 bases at J, with 19 bases between. The CDR3 runs 17 residues. Per the germline V gene, CDR1 is LGHDT and CDR2 is YNNKEL (reference sequence). The CDR3 is CASSLRGQRGVTDTQYF. CDR3 DNA sequence: TGTGCCAGCAGCCTCAGGGGGCAGCGGGGAGTCACAGATACGCAGTATTTT.

Details on this clone: An end of the junction differs from the germline gene, which may be a read error. The rearrangement joins TRBV29-1 to TRBJ1-2; unclear D gene. Germline V gene data show CDR1 as SQVTM and CDR2 as ANQGSEA. The CDR3 runs 14 residues. In nucleotides, the CDR3 is TGCAGCGTAGAAGATACACGAGGGTCTGGCGGCTACACCTTC. Encoded protein: CSVEDTRGSGGYTF.

The chain is built from TRBV6-1 and TRBJ2-7; 8 positions agree with TRBD2. Germline assignment: CDR1 MNHNS and CDR2 SASEGT. The CDR3 length is 15 residues. V was pared by 2 bases and J by 0 bases, with 3 bases of the junction left unmatched. In nucleotides, the CDR3 is TGTGCCAGCAGTGAACCCCGGGGGGGCTCCTACGAGCAGTACTTC. Translation: CASSEPRGGSYEQYF.

The genes are TRBV19 and TRBJ1-2, with 9 bases identical to TRBD1. CDR3 length: 14 amino acids. Trimming at V came to 5 bases and at J to 4 bases, leaving 5 bases not matched to a gene. Germline CDR1 is LNHDA and CDR2 is SQIVND (reference sequence). This chain's CDR3 is CASSPGQGLYGYTF. CDR3 in DNA: TGTGCCAGTAGTCCGGGACAGGGCCTCTATGGCTACACCTTC. Variable domain in full (rest from reference TRBV19 and TRBJ1-2): DGGITQSPKYLFRKEGQNVTLSCEQNLNHDAMYWYRQDPGQGLRLIYYSQIVNDFQKGDIAEGYSVSREKKESFPLTVTSAQKNPTAFYLCASSPGQGLYGYTFGSGTRLTVV.

The CDR3 region is CASSADGTGEDEQYF. The CDR3, as DNA: TGCGCCAGCAGCGCGGACGGGACAGGGGAGGACGAGCAGTACTTC. The chain has TRBV4-3 and TRBJ2-7, with 10 bases that match TRBD1. With 5 bases clipped from V and 5 bases from J, the junction kept 9 bases outside the gene matches. The CDR3 consists of 15 residues. Germline CDR1 LGHNA, CDR2 YSLEER.

This clone was seen only once. The rearrangement uses TRBV20-1 and TRBJ2-1; D gene uncertain. The germline gives CDR1 DFQATT, CDR2 SNEGSKA (reference sequence). This CDR3 is 12 amino acids long. Trimming removed 3 bases from V and 5 bases from J, with 8 bases in between. The CDR3 DNA follows: TGCAGTGCTAGTCGAGGAAACAATGAGCAGTTCTTC. It is translated as CSASRGNNEQFF.

V gene TRBV28 combines with J gene TRBJ2-5; 14 positions agree with TRBD2. The CDR3 totals 15 residues. CDR1 and CDR2 from the germline V gene are MDHEN and SYDVKM. V was pared by 4 bases and J by 5 bases, with 3 bases of the junction left unmatched. This CDR3 reads CASSSGLAGEETQYF. The CDR3 region has the DNA TGTGCCAGCAGTTCGGGACTAGCGGGGGAGGAGACCCAGTACTTC.

This clone was seen a single time. The V and J genes are TRBV7-8 and TRBJ2-7; no clear D gene. CDR3 length: 12 residues. Germline V gene sequence: CDR1 SGHVS, CDR2 FQNEAQ. V lost 5 bases and J lost 5, with 10 bases in between. Here the CDR3 reads CASSRDTDEQYF. Here the CDR3 DNA reads TGTGCCAGCAGCCGAGACACAGACGAGCAGTACTTC.

The chain couples TRBV10-3 to TRBJ1-5; 10 bases map to TRBD1. Germline CDR1 is ENHRY and CDR2 is SYGVKD. The CDR3 is made up of 16 amino acids. The V segment lost 3 bases and the J segment 6 bases; nucleotides outside the gene matches: 8. The CDR3, as DNA: TGTGCCATCAGTGACTCGGACAGGGGGGACGGTCAGCCCCAGCATTTT. Its protein product is CAISDSDRGDGQPQHF.

This rearrangement joins TRBV18 to TRBJ1-2, with TRBD1 matching over 9 bases. The CDR3 loop spans 15 amino acids. J was trimmed by 8 bases and V by 2 bases; bases with no gene match: 9. Germline V lookup: CDR1 KGHSH, CDR2 LQKENI. The CDR3: CASSPSTGGAKGYTF. CDR3 DNA: TGTGCCAGCTCACCATCTACAGGGGGCGCAAAGGGCTACACCTTC.

The chain is built from TRBV4-1 and TRBJ2-7; 13 bases align to TRBD2. The CDR3 contains 13 residues. V dropped 9 bases and J dropped 4; count of bases not matched to a gene: 3. In germline, CDR1 is MGHRA, CDR2 YSYEKL. The CDR3 region has the DNA TGCGCCAGTATGACTAGCGGGGGGTACGAGCAGTACTTC. This sequence encodes CASMTSGGYEQYF.

The chain links TRBV6-5 to TRBJ1-3; D uncertain. V lost 8 bases and J 4 bases, leaving 3 bases between the germline ends. The CDR3 totals 10 residues. CDR1 is MNHEY, CDR2 SVGAGI, per germline. CDR3 region: CASRGNTIYF. The DNA of the CDR3 is TGTGCCAGCCGGGGAAACACCATATATTTT.

The rearrangement uses TRBV6-5 and TRBJ1-5, with 8 bases identical to TRBD1. Trimming cost V 6 bases and J 7 bases; bases outside gene matches: 11. The CDR3 loop spans 15 amino acids. The germline CDR1 and CDR2 sequences are MNHEY and SVGAGI. CDR3 sequence reads: CASRLNDRGEQPQHF. CDR3 coding DNA: TGTGCCAGCAGGTTGAACGACAGGGGTGAGCAGCCCCAGCATTTT.

The chain joins TRBV19 to TRBJ1-1; 9 nucleotides agree with TRBD1. Per the germline V gene, CDR1 is LNHDA and CDR2 is SQIVND (reference sequence). The trim removed 2 bases at V and 1 base at J, leaving 8 bases unmatched. This CDR3 spans 17 amino acids. The CDR3 region is CASSITSTGGRNTEAFF. The DNA for the CDR3 is TGTGCCAGTAGTATAACGTCGACAGGGGGTAGGAACACTGAAGCTTTCTTT. The variable domain in full, completed from reference TRBV19 and TRBJ1-1, reads DGGITQSPKYLFRKEGQNVTLSCEQNLNHDAMYWYRQDPGQGLRLIYYSQIVNDFQKGDIAEGYSVSREKKESFPLTVTSAQKNPTAFYLCASSITSTGGRNTEAFFGQGTRLTVV.